Below are 24 T cell receptor beta chains sequenced from a single sample in a study of blood T cells in healthy people across ages. Then a second PCR, running about 6 to 11 cycles, was carried out with a sample-barcoded 5' primer and a J-beta primer mix. TCRdb re-called the 5' RACE reads through MiXCR, storing one row per CDR3 protein. This sample has roughly 570,000 distinct CDR3 sequences, with approximately 30% found just once. Material for sequencing was blood. These receptors all come from a woman between 70 and 85 years old in good health.

The V and J genes are TRBV20-1 and TRBJ2-7; D call uncertain. The V gene's germline CDR1 is DFQATT and CDR2 SNEGSKA (reference sequence). V was clipped by 0 bases and J by 7 bases, with 7 bases between them. The CDR3 extends over 11 amino acids. The CDR3 nucleotides read TGCAGTGCTAGAGATTCGAGGGAGCAGTACTTC. Its translation: CSARDSREQYF.

V is TRBV10-2 and J is TRBJ1-4; D possibly corresponds to TRBD1 (6 bases). With 0 bases removed from V and 8 bases from J, the gap between germline ends came to 13 bases. There are 15 residues in the CDR3. Germline CDR1 is WSHSY and CDR2 is SAAADI. The CDR3 sequence is CASSESGAPGEKLFF. As DNA, the CDR3 is TGCGCCAGCAGTGAGTCGGGGGCCCCCGGAGAAAAACTGTTTTTT.

This clonotype was detected only a few times. The chain joins TRBV7-2 to TRBJ2-1; 7 nucleotides match TRBD2. The germline CDR1 and CDR2 sequences are SGHTA and FQGNSA. CDR3 size: 15 residues. V gave up 6 bases and J gave up 9 bases; unmatched junction bases: 14. The CDR3 loop is CASSSRDYPMGEQFF. As DNA, the CDR3 is TGTGCCAGCAGTTCGCGGGACTACCCGATGGGTGAGCAGTTCTTC. The variable domain in full, completed from reference TRBV7-2 and TRBJ2-1, reads GAGVSQSPSNKVTEKGKDVELRCDPISGHTALYWYRQSLGQGLEFLIYFQGNSAPDKSGLPSDRFSAERTGGSVSTLTIQRTQQEDSAVYLCASSSRDYPMGEQFFGPGTRLTVL.

This chain joins TRBV29-1 and TRBJ2-3, with TRBD2 matching 13 bases. The germline V gene encodes CDR1 SQVTM and CDR2 ANQGSEA. The CDR3 runs 15 residues. The V gene end was trimmed by 4 bases and the J gene end by 2 bases; junction bases not matched to a gene: 3. The CDR3 bases are TGCAGCGTTGGACTAGCGGGGGGTTCCACAGATACGCAGTATTTT. It codes for CSVGLAGGSTDTQYF.

V usage is TRBV7-9 and J usage is TRBJ2-3; TRBD2 aligns across 7 bases. In germline, CDR1 is SEHNR, CDR2 FQNEAQ (reference sequence). The CDR3 has 13 residues. Losses at the gene ends were 7 bases for V and 3 bases for J; bases not matched to a gene: 4. CDR3 DNA: TGTGCCAGCACGGCTAGCGGTACAGATACGCAGTATTTT. Protein sequence: CASTASGTDTQYF.

The chain carries TRBV2 and TRBJ2-5; 7 bases align to TRBD1. The DNA end is a closer match to TRBJ2-1, so the J assignment may be wrong. The CDR3 contains 11 residues. In germline, CDR1 is SNHLY, CDR2 FYNNEI. CDR3 residues: CASRDRYEQFF. As DNA, the CDR3 is TGTGCCAGCAGGGACAGGTATGAGCAGTTCTTC.

Of note for this clonotype: The junction and the germline gene differ at one end; a read error may be behind it. This chain links TRBV12-3 or TRBV12-4 with TRBJ1-4; no firm D call. This CDR3 region has 15 residues. The CDR3, as DNA: TGTGCCAGCGGGTCGATAGGGCGCAGTGTTGAAAAGCTGTTTTTT. This translates into CASGSIGRSVEKLFF.

The table lists this clonotype with a few counts. DNA for the CDR3: TGCGCCAGCAGTCTTCCCCAGGGTTTAGGGGAAACAGATACGCAGTATTTT. Translation: CASSLPQGLGETDTQYF. The chain recombines TRBV5-1 with TRBJ2-3; D possibly corresponds to TRBD1 (5 bases). The CDR3 has 17 amino acids. Germline assignment: CDR1 SGHRS and CDR2 YFSETQ. The V gene lost 5 bases and the J gene lost 3 bases, with 22 bases spanning the gap.

The V gene is TRBV7-3, the J gene TRBJ1-4; possibly TRBD1 for D (6 bases). This CDR3 comprises 14 residues. The germline V and J ends were trimmed by 3 bases and 8 bases, with 13 bases remaining between them. Germline values: CDR1 SGHTA, CDR2 FQGTGA. The CDR3 DNA reads as TGTGCCAGCAGCTTGACAGGAGTGAAGGAAAAACTGTTTTTT. This encodes CASSLTGVKEKLFF.

This clonotype was seen a handful of times. The gene calls are TRBV4-3 and TRBJ1-1; weak D call: TRBD1 (5 bases). With 4 bases removed from V and 6 bases from J, the gap between germline ends came to 15 bases. CDR1 and CDR2 (germline): LGHNA, YSLEER. This CDR3 has 14 residues. The CDR3 DNA is TGCGCCAGCAGCCTCGAAAACGGGGGGTCTGAAGCTTTCTTT. Protein: CASSLENGGSEAFF.

This clonotype was seen a few times. The rearrangement uses TRBV11-3 and TRBJ2-5; 8 bases are a match to TRBD1. CDR3 length equals 16 residues. V lost 5 bases, J lost 2 bases, and 10 bases stayed unmatched. Germline CDR1 and CDR2: SGHNT and YENEEA. This CDR3 is CASSPRTGNLQETQYF. DNA of the CDR3: TGTGCCAGCAGCCCGAGGACAGGGAATCTACAAGAGACCCAGTACTTC.

The gene calls are TRBV20-1 and TRBJ2-1; 12 bases fit TRBD2. Germline V lookup: CDR1 DFQATT, CDR2 SNEGSKA (reference sequence). V lost 6 bases, J lost 2 bases, and 11 bases stayed unmatched. This CDR3 region has 17 residues. The DNA for the CDR3 is TGCAGTGCGGAGCCCCTAGCGGGGGGGCGTACCTACAATGAGCAGTTCTTC. Translation gives CSAEPLAGGRTYNEQFF.

This chain links TRBV5-1 with TRBJ2-3, with D possibly being TRBD2 (6 bases). Trimming stripped 5 bases from V and 3 bases from J, with 10 bases between. CDR1 and CDR2 from the germline V gene are SGHRS and YFSETQ. The CDR3 extends over 13 amino acids. CDR3: CASREGLTDTQYF. The CDR3 DNA reads TGCGCCAGCAGGGAGGGCCTTACAGATACGCAGTATTTT.

The gene calls are TRBV6-5 and TRBJ1-1, with no clear D. The CDR3 runs to 13 residues. In germline, CDR1 is MNHEY, CDR2 SVGAGI. The ends were cut back, 6 bases at V and 6 bases at J, with 14 bases in the middle. The CDR3 region has the DNA TGTGCCAGCAGCCCCTTCGATGGCGCTGAAGCTTTCTTT. It specifies CASSPFDGAEAFF.

The chain uses TRBV4-2 and TRBJ2-7; 7 bases are shared with TRBD2. CDR1 and CDR2 (germline): LGHNA, YNFKEQ. The CDR3 covers 15 residues. V was clipped by 0 bases and J by 2 bases; unmatched bases: 4. The CDR3 nucleotides are TGTGCCAGCAGCCAAGATGTTCTAGCGGCCTACGAGCAGTACTTC. Translating it yields CASSQDVLAAYEQYF.

In this sample, this clonotype turned up a few times. The J gene is TRBJ2-5, the V gene TRBV6-2 or TRBV6-3; D is ambiguous. Germline V gene data show CDR1 as MNHEY and CDR2 as SVGEGT. The CDR3 runs to 13 residues. Trimming pared 2 bases from V and 11 bases from J, leaving 15 bases between. This CDR3 is CASSYEFGLEQYF. The CDR3, as DNA: TGTGCCAGCAGTTACGAGTTCGGGCTAGAACAGTACTTC.

The chain uses TRBV6-1 and TRBJ2-2; perhaps TRBD1 as D (5 bases). The CDR3 is 17 amino acids. V dropped 4 bases and J dropped 3 bases, with 18 bases sitting between them. The germline gives CDR1 MNHNS, CDR2 SASEGT. The CDR3 reads CASSGSIRQQDTGELFF. The DNA for the CDR3 is TGTGCCAGCAGTGGTTCGATTCGACAGCAAGACACCGGGGAGCTGTTTTTT.

As to this clonotype: One junction end disagrees with the germline gene, perhaps due to a read error. The chain carries TRBV5-5 and TRBJ1-1, with TRBD1 as a possible D gene (6 bases). The CDR3 spans 18 residues. The V gene's germline CDR1 is SGHKS and CDR2 YYEKEE (reference sequence). In nucleotides, the CDR3 is TGTGCCAGCGGCTTGTTTCAGGTGAAGGGGGGCAGGGCCACTGAAGCTTTCTTT. Its protein product is CASGLFQVKGGRATEAFF.

This clonotype appeared a few times. In nucleotides, the CDR3 is TGCAGTGCAAAGGACAGCCGTACTGGAAACACCATATATTTT. Amino acid sequence: CSAKDSRTGNTIYF. V usage is TRBV20-1 and J usage is TRBJ1-3; maybe TRBD1 (6 bases). The length of the CDR3 is 14 residues. Trimming removed 6 bases at V and 2 bases at J, with 14 bases between. Germline V lookup: CDR1 DFQATT, CDR2 SNEGSKA (reference sequence).

The chain combines TRBV20-1 with TRBJ2-1, with TRBD2 matching over 9 bases. V lost 4 bases and J lost 4; bases outside the gene matches: 5. Germline CDR1 reads DFQATT; CDR2 reads SNEGSKA (reference sequence). CDR3 size: 14 residues. The CDR3 here is CSATTSGRYNEQFF. CDR3 nucleotides: TGCAGTGCTACTACTAGCGGGCGTTACAATGAGCAGTTCTTC.

The chain uses TRBV6-6 and TRBJ2-7; TRBD1 aligns across 8 bases. The V gene end was trimmed by 7 bases and the J gene end by 3 bases; junction bases not matched to a gene: 5. Germline CDR1 MNHNY, CDR2 SVGAGI (reference sequence). CDR3 length: 13 residues. The CDR3, as DNA: TGTGCCAGCAAGGTCACAGGGGGCTACGAGCAGTACTTC. Translated: CASKVTGGYEQYF.

The V gene is TRBV5-1, the J gene TRBJ1-1; 8 nucleotides line up with TRBD1. From germline, CDR1 is SGHRS and CDR2 YFSETQ. V lost 5 bases, J lost 6 bases, and 9 bases stayed unmatched. This CDR3 comprises 14 residues. The CDR3 sequence: CASRLQGVLSEAFF. DNA for the CDR3: TGCGCCAGCAGACTACAGGGGGTTTTATCTGAAGCTTTCTTT.

The V and J genes are TRBV3-1 and TRBJ2-2; TRBD2 might be the D (6 bases). The ends were cut back, 3 bases at V and 6 bases at J, with 14 bases in the middle. The CDR3 extends over 15 amino acids. Germline CDR1 is LGHDT and CDR2 is YNNKEL (reference sequence). The CDR3 region has the DNA TGTGCCAGCAGCCACGGGGGAAAGGACTCCGGGGAGCTGTTTTTT. Protein sequence: CASSHGGKDSGELFF.

A word on this clonotype: This CDR3 is missing its conserved last phenylalanine or tryptophan, likely due to a read error. The rearrangement uses TRBV20-1 and TRBJ1-1; 8 bases agree with TRBD1. V shed 2 bases and J 5 bases; nucleotides not matched to a gene: 7. The CDR3 is 14 residues long. Germline V gives CDR1 DFQATT, CDR2 SNEGSKA (reference sequence). CDR3 DNA: TGCAGTGCTAGACCGGACAGGGATCGGACTGAAGCTTTCCTT. Amino acids: CSARPDRDRTEAFL.